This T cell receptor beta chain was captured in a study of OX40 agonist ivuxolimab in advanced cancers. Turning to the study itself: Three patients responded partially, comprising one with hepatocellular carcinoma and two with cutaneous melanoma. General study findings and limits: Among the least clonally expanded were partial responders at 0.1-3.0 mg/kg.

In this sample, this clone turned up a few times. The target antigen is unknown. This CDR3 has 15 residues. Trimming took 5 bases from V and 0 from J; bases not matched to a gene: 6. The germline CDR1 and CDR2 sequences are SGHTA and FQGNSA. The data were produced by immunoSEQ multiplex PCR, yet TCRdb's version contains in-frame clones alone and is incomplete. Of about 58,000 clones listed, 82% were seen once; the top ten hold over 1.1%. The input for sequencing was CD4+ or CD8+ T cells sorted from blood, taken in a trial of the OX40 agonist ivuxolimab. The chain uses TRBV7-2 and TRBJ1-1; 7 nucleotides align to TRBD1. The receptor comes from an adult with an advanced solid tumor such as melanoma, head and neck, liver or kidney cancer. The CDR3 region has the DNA TGTGCCAGCAGCCCTATAGGGGGCCTGAACACTGAAGCTTTCTTT. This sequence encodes CASSPIGGLNTEAFF.